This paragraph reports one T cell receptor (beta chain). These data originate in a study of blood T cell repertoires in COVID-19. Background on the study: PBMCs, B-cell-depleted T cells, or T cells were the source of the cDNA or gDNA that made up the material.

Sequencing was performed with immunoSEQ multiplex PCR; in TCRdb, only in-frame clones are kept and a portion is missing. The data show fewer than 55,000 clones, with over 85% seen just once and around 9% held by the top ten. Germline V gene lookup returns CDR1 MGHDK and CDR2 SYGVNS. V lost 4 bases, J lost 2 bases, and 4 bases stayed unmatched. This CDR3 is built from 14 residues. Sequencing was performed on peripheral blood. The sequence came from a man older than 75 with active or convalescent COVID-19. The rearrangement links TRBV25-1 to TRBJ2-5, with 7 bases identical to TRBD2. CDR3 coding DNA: TGTGCCAGCAGTGCCTGGGGGGGTCAAGAGACCCAGTACTTC. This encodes CASSAWGGQETQYF.